What follows are 17 T cell receptor beta chains derived from one specimen sequenced in a study of Ad26.COV2.S vaccination and SARS-CoV-2 variants listed by TCRdb under 2021. The meaning of the sample's treatment or condition label: some 20 received Ad26.COV2.S at low or high dose, single or two shots; about five received placebo; per-sample allocation not given. Repertoires of vaccine and placebo recipients were sequenced from samples taken on day 63 after the first injection. The library was produced with the immunoSEQ multiplex PCR assay. Not all clones reach the TCRdb copy of this immuneACCESS table, which keeps in-frame sequences only. Checked studies attribute under half of the gap to unresolved V genes and leave the rest unexplained. Here the sample has 400,000 to 500,000 clones; approximately 90% occur a single time. The top ten clonotypes cover 3.6% of the sample. Sequencing used peripheral blood, obtained in a trial of Ad26.COV2.S vaccine versus placebo. Every receptor here comes from a person aged 18-60 years who received the Ad26.COV2.S COVID-19 vaccine or a placebo.

This CDR3 reads CSVIENTIYF. CDR3 DNA: TGCAGCGTGATTGAAAACACCATATATTTT. The chain combines TRBV29-1 with TRBJ1-3; D call uncertain. V gave up 6 bases and J gave up 6 bases, with 6 bases separating them. Germline V lookup: CDR1 SQVTM, CDR2 ANQGSEA. The CDR3 has 10 amino acids. Full variable domain (outside the CDR3, taken from reference TRBV29-1 and TRBJ1-3): SAVISQKPSRDICQRGTSLTIQCQVDSQVTMMFWYRQQPGQSLTLIATANQGSEATYESGFVIDKFPISRPNLTFSTLTVSNMSPEDSSIYLCSVIENTIYFGEGSWLTVV.

The chain carries TRBV3-1 (or the pseudogene TRBV3-2) and TRBJ1-1; TRBD1 might be the D (5 bases). Between the trimmed V and J ends, which lost 1 base and 4 bases, there was a span of 13 bases. The CDR3 extends over 15 amino acids. Germline CDR1 LGHDT, CDR2 YNNKEL (reference sequence). The CDR3 sequence is CASSQARVLFTEAFF. In DNA form, the CDR3 reads TGTGCCAGCAGCCAAGCCAGGGTACTATTCACTGAAGCTTTCTTT.

The chain has TRBV29-1 and TRBJ1-2; D is unclear. V lost 7 bases and J 8 bases, leaving 14 bases between the germline ends. The length of the CDR3 is 11 residues. Germline CDR1 and CDR2: SQVTM and ANQGSEA. CDR3 loop: CSAVTEGGYTF. The CDR3 nucleotides are TGCAGCGCGGTGACGGAGGGAGGCTACACCTTC.

This sequence joins TRBV10-3 and TRBJ1-1; the D is unclear. Germline V lookup: CDR1 ENHRY, CDR2 SYGVKD. The CDR3 loop spans 13 amino acids. The V end was cut by 10 bases, the J end by 4 bases, with 16 bases between. CDR3 in amino acids: CASRTPIGTEAFF. CDR3 DNA sequence: TGTGCCAGCCGGACGCCCATCGGCACTGAAGCTTTCTTT.

The chain is built from TRBV11-2 and TRBJ2-5, with D tentatively TRBD1 (5 bases). This CDR3 has 15 amino acids. In germline, CDR1 is SGHAT, CDR2 FQNNGV. Trimming shortened V by 0 bases and J by 4 bases, and 12 bases separated the two germline ends. Written as DNA, the CDR3 is TGTGCCAGCAGCTTAGAAAGGGGAAATGGAGAGACCCAGTACTTC. It encodes CASSLERGNGETQYF.

As regards this clone: The same CDR3 can be traced to other DNA sequences in this sample. The V and J genes are TRBV12-3 or TRBV12-4 and TRBJ2-7; 8 bases are a match to TRBD2. Losses at the gene ends were 3 bases for V and 3 bases for J; bases not matched to a gene: 1. This CDR3 is 13 amino acids long. The CDR3 loop is CASSLGTSYEQYF. The CDR3 bases are TGTGCCAGCAGTTTGGGGACTAGCTACGAGCAGTACTTC.

This rearrangement joins TRBV5-1 to TRBJ2-3, with D possibly being TRBD2 (6 bases). The CDR3 extends over 16 amino acids. Trimming shortened V by 4 bases and J by 2 bases, and 17 bases separated the two germline ends. Germline V gives CDR1 SGHRS, CDR2 YFSETQ. In DNA, the CDR3 is TGCGCCAGCAGCCCGGGAGCACGTGGGTTCACAGATACGCAGTATTTT. Amino acid sequence: CASSPGARGFTDTQYF. The variable domain in full, with the rest retrieved from reference TRBV5-1 and TRBJ2-3, is KAGVTQTPRYLIKTRGQQVTLSCSPISGHRSVSWYQQTPGQGLQFLFEYFSETQRNKGNFPGRFSGRQFSNSRSEMNVSTLELGDSALYLCASSPGARGFTDTQYFGPGTRLTVL.

This chain links TRBV7-9 with TRBJ1-4, with 8 bases lining up with TRBD1. The CDR3 sequence is 14 residues long. CDR1 is SEHNR and CDR2 is FQNEAQ in the germline V gene (reference sequence). The J segment lost 5 bases and the V segment lost 5 bases, leaving 4 bases of the junction unmatched. The CDR3, as DNA: TGTGCCAGCAGCCCCAGACAGGGGAATGAAAAACTGTTTTTT. Its translation: CASSPRQGNEKLFF.

This clone was counted between two and nine times. The CDR3 region is CASISGNTIYF. Here the CDR3 DNA reads TGTGCCAGCATATCTGGAAACACCATATATTTT. This chain uses TRBV6-6 with TRBJ1-3, with no clear D. From germline, CDR1 is MNHNY and CDR2 SVGAGI (reference sequence). The V end was cut by 7 bases, the J end by 1 base, with 2 bases between. The CDR3 is 11 amino acids.

The CDR3 sequence: CAWSSNRGRIFYEQYF. DNA of the CDR3: TGTGCCTGGAGTAGTAATCGGGGACGGATTTTCTACGAGCAGTACTTC. The chain couples TRBV30 to TRBJ2-7; D possibly matches TRBD1 or TRBD2 (5 bases each). V was shortened by 2 bases and J by 3 bases, with 20 bases between the two germline ends. CDR3 length: 16 residues. The germline gives CDR1 GTSNPN, CDR2 SVGIG (reference sequence).

The rearrangement links TRBV4-2 to TRBJ2-5; D not certain. V lost 0 bases and J 0 bases, leaving 11 bases between the germline ends. This CDR3 comprises 16 residues. From germline, CDR1 is LGHNA and CDR2 YNFKEQ. Here the CDR3 reads CASSQEPAAHQETQYF. The CDR3 DNA is TGTGCCAGCAGCCAAGAACCCGCGGCCCACCAAGAGACCCAGTACTTC.

The V and J genes are TRBV6-5 and TRBJ2-2; D possibly matches TRBD1 or TRBD2 (5 bases each). Germline V lookup: CDR1 MNHEY, CDR2 SVGAGI. The CDR3 totals 15 residues. V gave up 7 bases and J gave up 3 bases, with 15 bases separating them. The CDR3 coding sequence is TGTGCCAGCAAGAGGGGAACCTTTGACACCGGGGAGCTGTTTTTT. Translation: CASKRGTFDTGELFF.

This clone was seen just once. This sequence joins TRBV27 and TRBJ2-4; no firm D call. This CDR3 region has 15 residues. Germline V gene lookup returns CDR1 MNHEY and CDR2 SMNVEV (reference sequence). Trimming left V 2 bases short and J 0 bases short, with 8 bases between. CDR3 nucleotides: TGTGCCAGCAGTTTAAGCAACCTAGCCAAAAACATTCAGTACTTC. This translates into CASSLSNLAKNIQYF.

V is TRBV7-6 and J is TRBJ2-3, with D unclear. Germline CDR1 is SGHVS and CDR2 is FNYEAQ. The CDR3 runs to 15 residues. The germline V and J ends were trimmed by 1 base and 0 bases, with 8 bases remaining between them. CDR3 nucleotides: TGTGCCAGCAGCTTAGGCCTTCCTAGCACAGATACGCAGTATTTT. This gives the protein CASSLGLPSTDTQYF.

The V and J genes are TRBV6-5 and TRBJ1-1, with D possibly TRBD1 on 6 matching bases. The CDR3 spans 14 residues. V lost 6 bases and J 3 bases, leaving 14 bases between the germline ends. Germline-derived CDR1 and CDR2 are MNHEY and SVGAGI. The CDR3 spells CASSQPGGYTEAFF. The CDR3 region has the DNA TGTGCCAGCAGCCAACCGGGGGGCTACACTGAAGCTTTCTTT.

V is TRBV5-1 and J is TRBJ2-7, with 9 positions matching TRBD1. Trimming at V came to 2 bases and at J to 7 bases, leaving 10 bases not matched to a gene. Looked up from germline, CDR1 is SGHRS and CDR2 is YFSETQ. The length of the CDR3 is 15 residues. CDR3 sequence: CASSLTGQGTLEQYF. In DNA form, the CDR3 reads TGCGCCAGCAGCTTAACGGGACAGGGAACGTTAGAGCAGTACTTC.

The gene calls are TRBV4-1 and TRBJ2-5; weak D call: TRBD2 (5 bases). Trimming left V 0 bases short and J 6 bases short, with 14 bases between. Germline loops: CDR1 MGHRA, CDR2 YSYEKL. CDR3 length: 15 amino acids. CDR3 sequence (DNA): TGCGCCAGCAGCCAAGATCGACCCGGGGTAAAGACCCAGTACTTC. It yields the protein CASSQDRPGVKTQYF.